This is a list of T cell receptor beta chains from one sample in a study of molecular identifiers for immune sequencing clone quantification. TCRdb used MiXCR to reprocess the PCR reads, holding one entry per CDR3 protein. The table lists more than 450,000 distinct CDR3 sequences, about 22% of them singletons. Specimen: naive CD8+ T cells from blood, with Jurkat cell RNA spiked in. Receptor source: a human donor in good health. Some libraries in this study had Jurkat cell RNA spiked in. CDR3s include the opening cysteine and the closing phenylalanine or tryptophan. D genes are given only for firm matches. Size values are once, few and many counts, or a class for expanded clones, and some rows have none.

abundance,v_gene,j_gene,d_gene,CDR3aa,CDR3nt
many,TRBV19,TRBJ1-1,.,CASVWDSGTEAFF,TGTGCCAGTGTCTGGGACTCTGGCACTGAAGCTTTCTTT
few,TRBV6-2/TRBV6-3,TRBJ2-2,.,CASSYKLATGELFF,TGTGCCAGCAGTTACAAGCTGGCCACCGGGGAGCTGTTTTTT
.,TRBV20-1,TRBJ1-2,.,CSARDLPGANYGYTF,TGCAGTGCTAGAGATCTCCCAGGGGCTAACTATGGCTACACCTTC
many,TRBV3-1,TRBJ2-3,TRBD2,CASSQGLAGITDTQYF,TGTGCCAGCAGCCAAGGACTAGCGGGGATCACAGATACGCAGTATTTT
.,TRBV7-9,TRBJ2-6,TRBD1,CASSLVSGTGGFSGANVLTF,TGTGCCAGCAGCTTAGTCTCCGGGACAGGGGGGTTCTCTGGGGCCAACGTCCTGACTTTC
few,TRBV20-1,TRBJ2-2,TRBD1,CSARDFGQGAKLFF,TGCAGTGCTAGAGATTTCGGGCAGGGGGCAAAGCTGTTTTTT
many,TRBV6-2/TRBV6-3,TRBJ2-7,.,CASAGGTTYEQYF,TGTGCCAGCGCCGGGGGGACAACCTACGAGCAGTACTTC
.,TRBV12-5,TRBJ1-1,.,CASGLDPTSEAFF,TGTGCTAGTGGTTTGGACCCTACCAGTGAAGCTTTCTTT
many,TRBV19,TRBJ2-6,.,CASSIVGAGANVLTF,TGTGCCAGTAGTATTGTAGGGGCTGGGGCCAACGTCCTGACTTTC
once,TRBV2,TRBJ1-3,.,CASSDGGNTICF,TGTGCCAGCAGTGACGGAGGAAACACCATATGTTTT
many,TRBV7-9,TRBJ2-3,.,CASSLQDGVADLTDTQYF,TGTGCCAGCAGCCTCCAGGACGGGGTAGCCGATTTGACAGATACGCAGTATTTT
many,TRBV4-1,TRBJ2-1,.,CASSQDWGPFSYNEQFF,TGCGCCAGCAGCCAAGATTGGGGCCCCTTCTCCTACAATGAGCAGTTCTTC
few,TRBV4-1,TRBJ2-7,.,CASSQEPRGFSYEQYF,TGCGCCAGCAGCCAGGAACCCCGGGGTTTCTCCTACGAGCAGTACTTC
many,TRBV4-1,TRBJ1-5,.,CASSQEESGGNQPQHF,TGCGCCAGCAGCCAAGAAGAGAGCGGGGGCAATCAGCCCCAGCATTTT
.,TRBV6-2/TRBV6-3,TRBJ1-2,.,CASSYWTAYGYTF,TGTGCCAGCAGTTATTGGACAGCCTATGGCTACACCTTC
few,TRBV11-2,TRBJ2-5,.,CASSLKTRGRYQETQYF,TGTGCCAGCAGCCTCAAAACCAGGGGACGATACCAAGAGACCCAGTACTTC
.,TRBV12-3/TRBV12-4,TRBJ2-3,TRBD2,CASSLGSSGDTQYF,TGTGCCAGCAGTTTAGGTTCTAGCGGTGATACGCAGTATTTT
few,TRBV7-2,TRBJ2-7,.,CASSFRRLGTSSSYEQYF,TGTGCCAGCAGCTTCCGACGTTTGGGAACGTCGAGCTCCTACGAGCAGTACTTC
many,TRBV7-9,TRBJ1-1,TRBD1,CASSAGGQRTEAFF,TGTGCCAGCAGCGCAGGGGGGCAGCGTACTGAAGCTTTCTTT
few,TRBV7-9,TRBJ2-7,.,CASSPVDTYF,TGTGCCAGCAGCCCCGTAGATACGTACTTC
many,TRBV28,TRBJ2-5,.,CASSLFSGEQETQYF,TGTGCCAGCAGTTTATTTTCGGGGGAACAAGAGACCCAGTACTTC
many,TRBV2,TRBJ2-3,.,CASSSGLAVTDTQYF,TGTGCCAGCAGTTCTGGTTTGGCGGTCACAGATACGCAGTATTTT
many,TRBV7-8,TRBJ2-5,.,CASSVPGTPTTQYF,TGTGCCAGCAGCGTCCCCGGGACACCGACGACCCAGTACTTC
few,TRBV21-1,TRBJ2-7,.,CASSKARDSGSYEQYF,TGTGCCAGCAGCAAAGCCCGGGATAGCGGGAGTTACGAGCAGTACTTC
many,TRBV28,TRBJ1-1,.,CASYTDMNTEAFF,TGTGCCAGCTACACAGACATGAACACTGAAGCTTTCTTT
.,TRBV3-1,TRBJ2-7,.,CASSHPAGTGSYEQYF,TGTGCCAGCAGCCATCCAGCCGGGACGGGGTCCTACGAGCAGTACTTC
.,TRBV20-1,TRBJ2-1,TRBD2,CSASGVLASGEGEQFF,TGCAGTGCTAGCGGGGTGTTGGCTAGCGGAGAAGGGGAGCAGTTCTTC
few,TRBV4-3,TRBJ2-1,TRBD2,CASSQVAGDYNNEQFF,TGCGCCAGCAGCCAAGTAGCGGGGGACTATAACAATGAGCAGTTCTTC
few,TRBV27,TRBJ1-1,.,CASSPVTNTEAFF,TGTGCCAGCAGCCCGGTCACGAACACTGAAGCTTTCTTT
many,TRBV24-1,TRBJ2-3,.,CATSDYGGNTQYF,TGTGCCACCAGTGATTATGGCGGAAATACGCAGTATTTT
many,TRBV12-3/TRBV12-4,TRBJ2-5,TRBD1,CASSLRTGVETQYF,TGTGCCAGCAGTTTAAGAACAGGGGTAGAGACCCAGTACTTC
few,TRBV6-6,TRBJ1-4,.,CASSRDWGQHEKLFF,TGTGCCAGCAGCAGAGACTGGGGGCAACATGAAAAACTGTTTTTT
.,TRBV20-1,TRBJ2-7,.,CSARDRDLSYEQYF,TGCAGTGCTAGAGATCGTGACCTTTCCTACGAGCAGTACTTC
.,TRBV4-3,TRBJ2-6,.,CASSQDPPRGSGANVLTF,TGCGCCAGCAGCCAAGATCCCCCACGGGGCTCTGGGGCCAACGTCCTGACTTTC
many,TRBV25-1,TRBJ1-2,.,CASSGGGQLLYGYTF,TGTGCCAGCAGTGGAGGAGGGCAGCTCCTCTATGGCTACACCTTC
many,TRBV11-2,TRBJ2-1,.,CASGSSSYNEQFF,TGTGCCAGCGGTAGCAGCTCCTACAATGAGCAGTTCTTC
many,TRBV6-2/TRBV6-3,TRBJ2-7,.,CASSQLPYEQYF,TGTGCCAGCAGCCAACTCCCCTACGAGCAGTACTTC
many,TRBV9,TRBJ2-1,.,CASSASIVIPGAPYNEQFF,TGTGCCAGCAGCGCCAGTATAGTTATTCCCGGGGCCCCCTACAATGAGCAGTTCTTC
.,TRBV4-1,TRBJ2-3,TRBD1,CASSQTQGTKDTQYF,TGCGCCAGCAGCCAGACACAGGGGACCAAAGATACGCAGTATTTT
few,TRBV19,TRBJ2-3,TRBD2,CASASGSDTQYF,TGTGCCAGCGCTAGCGGGAGTGATACGCAGTATTTT
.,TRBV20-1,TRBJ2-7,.,CSALTDSSYEQYF,TGCAGTGCTTTGACAGACAGTTCCTACGAGCAGTACTTC
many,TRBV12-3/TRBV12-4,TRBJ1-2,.,CASSHRAGGYGYTF,TGTGCCAGCAGCCACCGAGCCGGCGGTTATGGCTACACCTTC
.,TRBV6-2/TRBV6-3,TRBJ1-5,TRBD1,CASSYSGDSPYSNQPQHF,TGTGCCAGCAGTTACTCGGGGGACAGCCCATATAGCAATCAGCCCCAGCATTTT
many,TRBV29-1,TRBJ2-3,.,CSVGGFDTQYF,TGCAGCGTTGGAGGGTTTGATACGCAGTATTTT
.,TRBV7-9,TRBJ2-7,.,CASSFGGIEQYF,TGTGCCAGCAGCTTTGGGGGAATAGAGCAGTACTTC
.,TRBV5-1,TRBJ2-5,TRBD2,CASSLSNTHLAEPNGETQYF,TGCGCCAGCAGCTTGTCCAACACCCACCTAGCGGAACCAAACGGAGAGACCCAGTACTTC
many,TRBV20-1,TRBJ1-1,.,CSARQPDSHENTEAFF,TGCAGTGCTAGACAACCGGACAGCCATGAGAACACTGAAGCTTTCTTT
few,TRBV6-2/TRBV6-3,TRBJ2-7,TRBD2,CASNFGTTHEQYF,TGTGCCAGCAACTTCGGGACTACTCACGAGCAGTACTTC
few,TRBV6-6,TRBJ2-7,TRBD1,CASSYSDRIGYEQYF,TGTGCCAGCAGTTACTCGGACAGGATTGGGTACGAGCAGTACTTC
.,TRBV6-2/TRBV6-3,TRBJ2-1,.,CASATPQLSYNEQFF,TGTGCCAGCGCCACCCCCCAACTTTCCTACAATGAGCAGTTCTTC